One sample yielded the 17 T cell receptor beta chains listed below, sequenced in a study of blood T cell repertoires in COVID-19. The protocol was immunoSEQ multiplex PCR, while the TCRdb copy is restricted to in-frame clones and leaves out a portion. Of 62,000 or so clones in the sample, 85% to 90% were seen once. The sequenced sample was peripheral blood. All receptors come from a man aged 50 to 59 with active COVID-19.

This sequence joins TRBV10-2 and TRBJ2-2, with D maybe TRBD1 (5 bases). Between the trimmed V and J ends, which lost 4 bases and 0 bases, there was a span of 12 bases. Germline V lookup: CDR1 WSHSY, CDR2 SAAADI. The CDR3 covers 16 residues. CDR3 nucleotides: TGCGCCAGCAGTGGACTTAGACAGACGAACACCGGGGAGCTGTTTTTT. Protein sequence: CASSGLRQTNTGELFF.

The chain has TRBV7-8 and TRBJ2-7; 7 bases match TRBD1. The CDR3 length is 14 residues. V lost 2 bases and J lost 0; bases outside the gene matches: 1. The V gene's germline CDR1 is SGHVS and CDR2 FQNEAQ. In DNA, the CDR3 is TGTGCCAGCAGCTTAAGGGACAGCTCCTACGAGCAGTACTTC. Translation: CASSLRDSSYEQYF.

The V call is TRBV6-2 or TRBV6-3, the J call TRBJ1-2; 8 nucleotides match TRBD1. Germline-derived CDR1 and CDR2 are MNHEY and SVGEGT. After removal of 6 bases from V and 6 bases from J, the junction contained 9 bases not matched to a gene. This CDR3 comprises 14 residues. In DNA, the CDR3 is TGTGCCAGCAGCTTACTCGTACAGGGGGATGGCTACACCTTC. This encodes CASSLLVQGDGYTF.

J is TRBJ1-6 and V is TRBV5-4; TRBD1 might be the D (5 bases). The CDR3 is 16 amino acids. V dropped 0 bases and J dropped 6 bases, with 13 bases sitting between them. Germline assignment: CDR1 SGHNT and CDR2 YYREEE (reference sequence). Here the CDR3 DNA reads TGTGCCAGCAGCTTGGACCCCTCCGGGGGTAATTCACCCCTCCACTTT. It encodes CASSLDPSGGNSPLHF. Full variable domain (remainder filled in from reference TRBV5-4 and TRBJ1-6): ETGVTQSPTHLIKTRGQQVTLRCSSQSGHNTVSWYQQALGQGPQFIFQYYREEENGRGNFPPRFSGLQFPNYSSELNVNALELDDSALYLCASSLDPSGGNSPLHFGNGTRLTVT.

The J gene is TRBJ2-7, the V gene TRBV10-2; D remains ambiguous. The CDR3 has 14 amino acids. Germline V gene sequence: CDR1 WSHSY, CDR2 SAAADI. V was clipped by 0 bases and J by 0 bases, with 6 bases between them. The CDR3 reads CASSESTFSYEQYF. In DNA form, the CDR3 reads TGCGCCAGCAGTGAGTCAACTTTCTCCTACGAGCAGTACTTC.

This clone was seen just once. The chain recombines TRBV11-3 with TRBJ1-1; D gene unclear. Germline V gene sequence: CDR1 SGHNT, CDR2 YENEEA. The CDR3 runs to 13 residues. Trimming cost V 5 bases and J 5 bases, with 12 bases left between them. The CDR3 sequence is CASSPSPVTEAFF. CDR3 DNA: TGTGCCAGCAGCCCCTCGCCGGTGACTGAAGCTTTCTTT.

The CDR3 here is CASSQTGGARWDEKLFF. The DNA for the CDR3 is TGCGCCAGCAGCCAGACAGGGGGCGCGCGTTGGGACGAAAAACTGTTTTTT. This sequence joins TRBV4-1 and TRBJ1-4, with 10 bases that match TRBD1. The CDR3 spans 17 residues. With 3 bases clipped from V and 8 bases from J, the junction kept 12 bases outside the gene matches. From germline, CDR1 is MGHRA and CDR2 YSYEKL.

The rearrangement uses TRBV7-9 and TRBJ2-1, with 11 nucleotides matching TRBD2. The CDR3 runs 16 residues. Germline assignment: CDR1 SEHNR and CDR2 FQNEAQ (reference sequence). With 5 bases clipped from V and 8 bases from J, the junction kept 11 bases outside the gene matches. CDR3 DNA sequence: TGTGCCAGCAGCCATTCCACTAGCGGGGGTAGAGATGAGCAGTTCTTC. It is translated as CASSHSTSGGRDEQFF.

V gene TRBV4-3 combines with J gene TRBJ1-2; a weak D match, TRBD1 (6 bases). Germline V gene lookup returns CDR1 LGHNA and CDR2 YSLEER. The length of the CDR3 is 15 residues. The V end lost 0 bases, the J end lost 3 bases, and 11 bases lay between the germline ends. The CDR3 sequence is CASSQESRGDYGYTF. DNA of the CDR3: TGCGCCAGCAGCCAAGAGAGCAGGGGAGACTATGGCTACACCTTC.

Worth noting for this clone: This specimen includes other DNA sequences encoding the same CDR3. The rearrangement uses TRBV29-1 and TRBJ1-1; D is uncertain. Trimming stripped 3 bases from V and 2 bases from J, with 13 bases between. This CDR3 region has 14 residues. Germline CDR1 and CDR2: SQVTM and ANQGSEA. CDR3 nucleotide sequence: TGCAGCGTTGACCTCAGAGGAGGTAACACTGAAGCTTTCTTT. Its translation: CSVDLRGGNTEAFF.

The V and J genes are TRBV3-1 (or the pseudogene TRBV3-2) and TRBJ2-7; 8 bases agree with TRBD1. The trim removed 4 bases at V and 0 bases at J, leaving 8 bases unmatched. This CDR3 is built from 16 residues. Per the germline V gene, CDR1 is LGHDT and CDR2 is YNNKEL (reference sequence). CDR3 sequence: CASSLPWTGSSYEQYF. For the CDR3, the DNA is TGTGCCAGCAGCCTGCCCTGGACAGGGAGCTCCTACGAGCAGTACTTC.

CDR3 residues: CASSTQGTPSYEQYF. DNA for the CDR3: TGTGCCAGCAGTACACAGGGAACCCCCTCCTACGAGCAGTACTTC. The J gene is TRBJ2-7, the V gene TRBV9; D might be TRBD1 (6 bases). The CDR3 covers 15 residues. From germline, CDR1 is SGDLS and CDR2 YYNGEE. V was pared by 5 bases and J by 0 bases, with 15 bases between.

The V gene is TRBV27, the J gene TRBJ1-4; D perhaps matches TRBD1 (6 bases). The germline gives CDR1 MNHEY, CDR2 SMNVEV (reference sequence). Trimming removed 4 bases at V and 5 bases at J, with 11 bases between. The CDR3 loop spans 14 amino acids. CDR3 sequence reads: CASSSAGTNEKLFF. DNA of the CDR3: TGTGCCAGCAGTTCCGCAGGGACAAATGAAAAACTGTTTTTT.

This clone was recorded once. The chain recombines TRBV18 with TRBJ1-6; 7 bases line up with TRBD1. The J segment lost 6 bases and the V segment lost 6 bases, leaving 11 bases of the junction unmatched. CDR3 length equals 16 residues. Per the germline V gene, CDR1 is KGHSH and CDR2 is LQKENI. The CDR3 nucleotides read TGTGCCAGCTCGACGCAAGGGACAGCGATTAATTCACCCCTCCACTTT. Translated: CASSTQGTAINSPLHF.

The chain carries TRBV20-1 and TRBJ1-2; 10 positions match TRBD1. This CDR3 has 15 residues. The trim removed 3 bases at V and 3 bases at J, leaving 7 bases unmatched. The germline CDR1 and CDR2 sequences are DFQATT and SNEGSKA (reference sequence). The chain's CDR3 is CSASGQGERYYGYTF. The DNA of the CDR3 is TGCAGTGCTAGTGGACAGGGGGAGCGATACTATGGCTACACCTTC.

As regards this clone: At one boundary the junction diverges from the germline segment, which might be a read error. The rearrangement joins TRBV2 to TRBJ2-7, with a weak D call TRBD2 (5 bases). This CDR3 has 12 residues. Germline loops: CDR1 SNHLY, CDR2 FYNNEI. CDR3 amino acids: CASSREPGKSGF. DNA of the CDR3: TGTGCCAGCAGTCGAGAACCGGGGAAGAGTGGCTTC.

V and J are TRBV19 and TRBJ2-7, with a possible D match to TRBD1 (6 bases). Germline CDR1 reads LNHDA; CDR2 reads SQIVND (reference sequence). The V end was cut by 3 bases, the J end by 0 bases, with 9 bases between. This CDR3 has 14 amino acids. CDR3 DNA: TGTGCCAGTAGTATCGCAGGGGACTCCTACGAGCAGTACTTC. Residues: CASSIAGDSYEQYF. Together with reference TRBV19 and TRBJ2-7, the CDR3 gives the full variable domain: DGGITQSPKYLFRKEGQNVTLSCEQNLNHDAMYWYRQDPGQGLRLIYYSQIVNDFQKGDIAEGYSVSREKKESFPLTVTSAQKNPTAFYLCASSIAGDSYEQYFGPGTRLTVT.